This T cell receptor beta chain was recorded in a study of cytomegalovirus exposure and HLA in healthy donors. The CDR3 runs 14 residues. Trimming removed 6 bases at V and 4 bases at J, with 15 bases between. The germline V gene encodes CDR1 MNHEY and CDR2 SMNVEV (reference sequence). On this clone: Its antigen is not known.

Whole-study results and caveats: Reported findings show TCR beta sequences accurately forecast HLA-A and HLA-B alleles in most subjects.

PCR was performed using 60 Vbeta and 13 Jbeta primers. The data were produced by immunoSEQ multiplex PCR, yet TCRdb's version contains in-frame clones alone and is incomplete. The sample has some 190,000 clones, roughly 80% seen once. This chain uses TRBV27 with TRBJ1-2; D possibly corresponds to TRBD1 (5 bases). This receptor was taken from a male donor in good health and CMV-seronegative. Sequencing used PBMCs. The CDR3 coding sequence is TGTGCCAGCAGAGGATCAGGGCACGGCTATGGCTACACCTTC. Its protein product is CASRGSGHGYGYTF.